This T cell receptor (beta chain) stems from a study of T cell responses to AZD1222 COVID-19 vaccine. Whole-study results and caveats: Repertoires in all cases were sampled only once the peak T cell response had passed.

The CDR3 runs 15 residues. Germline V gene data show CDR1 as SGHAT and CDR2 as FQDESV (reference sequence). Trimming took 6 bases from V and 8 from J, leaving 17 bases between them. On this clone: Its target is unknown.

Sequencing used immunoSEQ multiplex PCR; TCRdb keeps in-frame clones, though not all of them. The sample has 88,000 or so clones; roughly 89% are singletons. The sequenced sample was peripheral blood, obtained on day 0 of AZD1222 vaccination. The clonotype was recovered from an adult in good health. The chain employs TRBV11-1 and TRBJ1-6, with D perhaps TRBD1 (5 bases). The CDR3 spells CASSLWGPHDSPLHF. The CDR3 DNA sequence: TGTGCCAGCAGTTTATGGGGACCCCACGATTCACCCCTCCACTTT.